This passage covers 2 T cell receptor beta chains from one sample sequenced in a study of cytomegalovirus exposure and HLA in healthy donors. The PCR was carried out with 60 Vbeta primers and 13 Jbeta primers. TCRdb keeps only in-frame clones here, not all; method: immunoSEQ multiplex PCR. The sample holds 150,000 to 200,000 clones, 75% to 90% seen once. The sequencing input was PBMCs. The receptors shown here come from a human donor in good health.

The chain joins TRBV4-3 to TRBJ2-1; TRBD2 matches 8 bases. V gave up 4 bases and J gave up 4 bases; unmatched junction bases: 15. The CDR3 has 18 residues. In germline, CDR1 is LGHNA, CDR2 YSLEER. The CDR3 protein is CASSRFGGGSRTYNEQFF. CDR3 nucleotides: TGCGCCAGCAGCCGTTTCGGCGGGGGGTCCCGAACTTACAATGAGCAGTTCTTC.

This clone was seen only once. The chain uses TRBV6-1 and TRBJ2-7; 7 bases map to TRBD2. The CDR3 totals 11 residues. Germline trimming cut 9 bases from V and 4 bases from J; bases unmatched to any gene: 3. In germline, CDR1 is MNHNS, CDR2 SASEGT. The CDR3 is CASIGGYEQYF. CDR3 coding DNA: TGTGCCAGTATCGGGGGGTACGAGCAGTACTTC.